Included here is one T cell receptor beta chain sequence, with context. V lost 3 bases and J 0 bases, leaving 20 bases between the germline ends. CDR3 length: 18 amino acids. Germline V lookup: CDR1 SGDLS, CDR2 YYNGEE. The data were taken from a study of technical replicates of blood from several donors. Libraries were prepared by immunoSEQ multiplex PCR; TCRdb keeps only in-frame clonotypes and omits some of them. Among around 100,000 clones listed, roughly 95% were seen once. What was sequenced was T cells isolated from PBMCs. This clonotype was obtained from a human donor in good health. J is TRBJ2-3 and V is TRBV9; perhaps TRBD1 as D (5 bases). CDR3 loop: CASSAYPMAGSSTDTQYF. The CDR3 DNA sequence: TGTGCCAGCAGCGCCTACCCCATGGCAGGGTCCAGCACAGATACGCAGTATTTT.